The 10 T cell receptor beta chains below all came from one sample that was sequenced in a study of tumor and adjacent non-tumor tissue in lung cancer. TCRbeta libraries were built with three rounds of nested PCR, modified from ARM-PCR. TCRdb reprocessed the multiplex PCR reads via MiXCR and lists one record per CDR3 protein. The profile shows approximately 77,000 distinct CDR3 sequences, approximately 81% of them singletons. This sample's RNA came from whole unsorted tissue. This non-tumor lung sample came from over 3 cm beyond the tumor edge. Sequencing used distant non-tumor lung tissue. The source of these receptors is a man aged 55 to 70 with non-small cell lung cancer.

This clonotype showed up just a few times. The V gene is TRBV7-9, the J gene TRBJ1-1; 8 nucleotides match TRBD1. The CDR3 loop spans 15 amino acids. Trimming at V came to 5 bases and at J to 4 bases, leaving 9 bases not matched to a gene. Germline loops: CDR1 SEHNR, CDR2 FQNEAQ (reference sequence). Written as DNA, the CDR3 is TGTGCCAGCAGCGTGGACAGGGCGGGATCCACTGAAGCTTTCTTT. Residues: CASSVDRAGSTEAFF.

CDR3 loop: CVNSLGQGGFQETQYF. In DNA form, the CDR3 reads TGTGTCAACAGTTTAGGGCAGGGGGGTTTCCAAGAGACCCAGTACTTC. This chain uses TRBV12-3 or TRBV12-4 with TRBJ2-5; weak D call: TRBD1 (7 bases). The CDR3 has 16 residues.

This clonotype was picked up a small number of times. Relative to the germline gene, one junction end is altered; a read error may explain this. The CDR3 is CASSPDSSYNSPLYF. The CDR3 coding sequence is TGTGCCAGCAGTCCGGACAGCTCCTATAATTCACCCCTCTACTTT. The chain recombines TRBV12-3 or TRBV12-4 with TRBJ1-6, with a tentative D call TRBD1 (6 bases). The CDR3 runs to 15 residues.

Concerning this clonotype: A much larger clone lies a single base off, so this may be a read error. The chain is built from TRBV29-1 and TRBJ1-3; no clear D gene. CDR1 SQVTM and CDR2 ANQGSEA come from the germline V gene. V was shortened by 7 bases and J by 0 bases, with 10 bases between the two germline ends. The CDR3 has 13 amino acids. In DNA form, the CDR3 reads TGCAGCGCCGGGGAGGGCTCTGGAAACACCATATATTTT. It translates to CSAGEGSGNTIYF.

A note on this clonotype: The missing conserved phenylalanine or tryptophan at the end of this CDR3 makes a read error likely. In DNA, the CDR3 is TGTGCCAGCAGTTTGGGACTGGAGCGGGAGGGACAAGAGACCCAGTACATC. This gives the protein CASSLGLEREGQETQYI. The chain combines TRBV12-3 or TRBV12-4 with TRBJ2-5; 10 nucleotides match TRBD2. CDR3 length equals 17 residues. Trimming at V came to 3 bases and at J to 2 bases, leaving 9 bases not matched to a gene.

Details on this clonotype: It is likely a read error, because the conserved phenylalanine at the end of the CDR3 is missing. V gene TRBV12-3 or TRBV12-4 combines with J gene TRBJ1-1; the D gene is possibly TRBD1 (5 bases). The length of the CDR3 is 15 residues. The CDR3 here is CASCFPGILNTEAFI. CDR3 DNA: TGTGCCAGCTGTTTCCCAGGGATACTGAATACTGAAGCTTTCATT.

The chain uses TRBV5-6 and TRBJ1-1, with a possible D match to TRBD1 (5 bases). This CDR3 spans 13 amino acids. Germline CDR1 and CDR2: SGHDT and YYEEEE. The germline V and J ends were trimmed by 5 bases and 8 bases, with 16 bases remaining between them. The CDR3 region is CASSLKRGTEAFF. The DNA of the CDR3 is TGTGCCAGCAGTTTGAAGCGGGGGACCGAAGCTTTCTTT.

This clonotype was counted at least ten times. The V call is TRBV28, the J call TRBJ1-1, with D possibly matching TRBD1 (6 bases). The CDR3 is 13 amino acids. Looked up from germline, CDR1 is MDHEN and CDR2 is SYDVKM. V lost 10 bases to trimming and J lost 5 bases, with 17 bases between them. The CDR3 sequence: CATLTQGWTEAFF. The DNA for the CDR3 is TGTGCCACACTCACACAGGGATGGACTGAAGCTTTCTTT. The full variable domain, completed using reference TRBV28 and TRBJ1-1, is DVKVTQSSRYLVKRTGEKVFLECVQDMDHENMFWYRQDPGLGLRLIYFSYDVKMKEKGDIPEGYSVSREKKERFSLILESASTNQTSMYLCATLTQGWTEAFFGQGTRLTVV.

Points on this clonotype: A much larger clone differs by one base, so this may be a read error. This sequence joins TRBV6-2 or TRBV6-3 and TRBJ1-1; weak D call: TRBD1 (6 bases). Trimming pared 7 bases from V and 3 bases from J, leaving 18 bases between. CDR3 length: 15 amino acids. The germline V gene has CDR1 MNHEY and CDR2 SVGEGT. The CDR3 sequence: CASNKTDRHHTEAFF. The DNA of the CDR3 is TGTGCCAGCAATAAAACCGACAGGCATCACACTGAAGCTTTCTTT.

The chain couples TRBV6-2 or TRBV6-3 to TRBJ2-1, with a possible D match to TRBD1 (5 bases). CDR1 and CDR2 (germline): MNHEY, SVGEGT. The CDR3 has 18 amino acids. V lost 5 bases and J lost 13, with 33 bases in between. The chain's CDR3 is CASSPRDRRVAGYNGQFF. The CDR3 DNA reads TGTGCCAGCAGTCCCCGTGACAGAAGGGTGGCTGGATACAATGGACAGTTCTTC.